A single sample gave rise to the 25 T cell receptor beta chains below, sequenced in a study of vaccination effects on CD4 cells after COVID-19. The repertoire was sequenced with immunoSEQ multiplex PCR; TCRdb's copy has only in-frame clones and lacks some. The sample yields about 24,000 clones, roughly 80% seen once. Which antigens these TCRs recognize remains unknown. Peptide-pool stimulation followed by sequencing identified expanded antigen-specific CD4+ clonotypes in the ViraFEST assay. Culture lasted about ten days before CD4+ T cell isolation. Having tested negative for nucleocapsid antibodies, the vaccine recipients showed no prior SARS-CoV-2 infection. This sample comprised CD4+ T cells from PBMCs cultured with HCoV-NL63 spike peptides, obtained before COVID-19 vaccination. These receptors originate from a human donor who received a COVID-19 vaccine.

This chain uses TRBV24-1 with TRBJ1-1; D possibly corresponds to TRBD1 (6 bases). Trimming took 2 bases from V and 1 from J, leaving 16 bases between them. Germline values: CDR1 KGHDR, CDR2 SFDVKD. The CDR3 consists of 17 residues. The chain's CDR3 is CATSDSPTGGQNTEAFF. CDR3 DNA: TGTGCCACCAGTGATTCCCCCACGGGGGGCCAGAACACTGAAGCTTTCTTT.

V is TRBV6-4 and J is TRBJ2-1, with 8 bases aligning to TRBD1. CDR3 length: 15 residues. J lost 7 bases, V lost 3 bases, and 8 bases had no gene match. Looked up from germline, CDR1 is MRHNA and CDR2 is SNTAGT. CDR3 sequence (DNA): TGTGCCAGCAGTGATGGACAGGGAAACTCTAATGAGCAGTTCTTC. Translated: CASSDGQGNSNEQFF.

This rearrangement joins TRBV5-1 to TRBJ2-2; D call uncertain. The V gene lost 4 bases and the J gene lost 2 bases, with 12 bases spanning the gap. The CDR3 runs to 15 residues. Germline-derived CDR1 and CDR2 are SGHRS and YFSETQ. CDR3 protein: CASSLPQVNTGELFF. CDR3 sequence (DNA): TGCGCCAGCAGCCTCCCCCAGGTCAACACCGGGGAGCTGTTTTTT.

This clone was observed a few times. The chain carries TRBV4-1 and TRBJ2-7; 11 nucleotides match TRBD2. This CDR3 has 17 residues. Germline CDR1 and CDR2: MGHRA and YSYEKL. Unmatched junction bases numbered 9, after V lost 1 base and J lost 4 bases. The CDR3 DNA reads as TGCGCCAGCAGCCAAGCTGATCTGGGACTAGCGGATTACGAGCAGTACTTC. Residues: CASSQADLGLADYEQYF.

The chain recombines TRBV5-1 with TRBJ1-3, with 9 bases aligning to TRBD1. Trimming took 0 bases from V and 4 from J; bases not matched to a gene: 2. The CDR3 length is 15 residues. The germline gives CDR1 SGHRS, CDR2 YFSETQ. CDR3 DNA sequence: TGCGCCAGCAGCTTGGGGGACAGGGCCGGAAACACCATATATTTT. Its translation: CASSLGDRAGNTIYF.

The chain is built from TRBV2 and TRBJ1-5; 8 nucleotides match TRBD1. Germline loops: CDR1 SNHLY, CDR2 FYNNEI. The CDR3 runs 14 residues. V lost 2 bases, J lost 7 bases, and 4 bases stayed unmatched. The chain's CDR3 is CASSEPQGDQPQHF. The CDR3 region has the DNA TGTGCCAGCAGTGAACCACAGGGGGACCAGCCCCAGCATTTT.

The rearrangement joins TRBV3-1 (or the pseudogene TRBV3-2) to TRBJ1-2, with D perhaps TRBD1 (5 bases). The V gene lost 5 bases and the J gene lost 8 bases, with 24 bases spanning the gap. The CDR3 contains 16 residues. Germline values: CDR1 LGHDT, CDR2 YNNKEL (reference sequence). The CDR3 DNA sequence: TGTGCCAGCAGCTGGCTAGCGGGGCCCCTGACGGGCGGCTACACCTTC. Protein: CASSWLAGPLTGGYTF.

V and J are TRBV18 and TRBJ1-5; D is possibly TRBD1 (6 bases). The CDR3 loop spans 15 amino acids. Trimming removed 0 bases at V and 4 bases at J, with 10 bases between. The germline V gene has CDR1 KGHSH and CDR2 LQKENI. Written as DNA, the CDR3 is TGTGCCAGCTCACCACCGGGGGGCGGGAATCAGCCCCAGCATTTT. It translates to CASSPPGGGNQPQHF.

V gene TRBV27 combines with J gene TRBJ1-4; D may be TRBD1 (5 bases). V was trimmed by 5 bases and J by 6 bases, leaving 19 bases between them. CDR1 MNHEY and CDR2 SMNVEV come from the germline V gene (reference sequence). CDR3 size: 16 residues. CDR3 amino acids: CASSHRSKGWDEKLFF. In DNA, the CDR3 is TGTGCCAGCAGTCACCGCTCCAAGGGGTGGGATGAAAAACTGTTTTTT.

For the CDR3, the DNA is TGTGCCAGTACGGGACAGGGCTCCTACGAGCAGTACTTC. Amino acid sequence: CASTGQGSYEQYF. The chain links TRBV6-5 to TRBJ2-7; 9 bases align to TRBD1. V lost 9 bases and J lost 0; bases outside the gene matches: 3. Germline CDR1 and CDR2: MNHEY and SVGAGI. This CDR3 is 13 amino acids long.

This clone is judged large. The chain uses TRBV19 and TRBJ2-6; D is perhaps TRBD1 (5 bases). V lost 0 bases to trimming and J lost 0 bases, with 15 bases between them. The CDR3 contains 19 residues. Germline CDR1 and CDR2: LNHDA and SQIVND (reference sequence). The CDR3 loop reads CASSIDSPRQGSGANVLTF. The CDR3 DNA is TGTGCCAGTAGTATAGATTCCCCAAGGCAGGGCTCTGGGGCCAACGTCCTGACTTTC.

J is TRBJ2-2 and V is TRBV29-1, with D hard to call. The CDR3 loop spans 14 amino acids. Germline assignment: CDR1 SQVTM and CDR2 ANQGSEA. The V and J ends lost 7 bases and 6 bases respectively, with 18 bases between them. The CDR3 loop is CSAQSPKTPGELFF. The DNA for the CDR3 is TGCAGCGCACAATCTCCAAAAACACCCGGGGAGCTGTTTTTT.

The chain links TRBV10-3 to TRBJ2-3, with D hard to call. Trimming removed 6 bases from V and 6 bases from J, with 16 bases in between. Germline V lookup: CDR1 ENHRY, CDR2 SYGVKD. The CDR3 has 14 residues. The CDR3 reads CAISLESGADTQYF. DNA for the CDR3: TGTGCCATCAGCCTGGAGAGTGGAGCGGATACGCAGTATTTT.

The rearrangement uses TRBV11-2 and TRBJ1-1, with D perhaps matching TRBD1 (5 bases). V lost 5 bases, J lost 0 bases, and 16 bases lay in between. The CDR3 sequence is 16 residues long. Looked up from germline, CDR1 is SGHAT and CDR2 is FQNNGV. The CDR3 DNA reads as TGTGCCAGCAGCCCTACCACAGGACTCATGAACACTGAAGCTTTCTTT. Translation gives CASSPTTGLMNTEAFF.

This chain uses TRBV12-5 with TRBJ1-1; no clear D. Germline V gene data show CDR1 as LGHNT and CDR2 as FRNRAP. CDR3 size: 10 residues. Trimming pared 3 bases from V and 5 bases from J, leaving 1 base between. The CDR3, as DNA: TGTGCTAGTGGTTTTACTGAAGCTTTCTTT. This gives the protein CASGFTEAFF. The variable domain in full, with the rest retrieved from reference TRBV12-5 and TRBJ1-1, is DARVTQTPRHKVTEMGQEVTMRCQPILGHNTVFWYRQTMMQGLELLAYFRNRAPLDDSGMPKDRFSAEMPDATLATLKIQPSEPRDSAVYFCASGFTEAFFGQGTRLTVV.

This rearrangement joins TRBV2 to TRBJ2-1, with TRBD2 matching 9 bases. The CDR3 consists of 15 residues. CDR1 SNHLY and CDR2 FYNNEI come from the germline V gene. V trimming: 5 bases; J trimming: 7 bases; junction bases outside the gene matches: 9. This chain's CDR3 is CASSTNLAGWNEQFF. Here the CDR3 DNA reads TGTGCCAGCAGTACTAATCTAGCGGGGTGGAATGAGCAGTTCTTC.

This chain links TRBV12-5 with TRBJ1-3; D not resolved. Germline values: CDR1 LGHNT, CDR2 FRNRAP. The V end lost 2 bases, the J end lost 7 bases, and 18 bases lay between the germline ends. This CDR3 is built from 16 residues. CDR3: CASGLPETQIRNTIYF. The CDR3 coding sequence is TGTGCTAGTGGTTTGCCCGAAACACAAATCAGGAACACCATATATTTT.

This rearrangement joins TRBV5-5 to TRBJ2-3, with 7 bases that match TRBD1. After removal of 10 bases from V and 4 bases from J, the junction contained 12 bases not matched to a gene. This CDR3 comprises 14 residues. Germline V lookup: CDR1 SGHKS, CDR2 YYEKEE (reference sequence). The CDR3 loop is CASDRRGIADTQYF. CDR3 sequence (DNA): TGTGCCTCCGACCGCAGGGGGATCGCAGATACGCAGTATTTT.

J is TRBJ2-2 and V is TRBV3-1 (or the pseudogene TRBV3-2), with 8 bases fitting TRBD2. V trimming: 1 base; J trimming: 5 bases; junction bases outside the gene matches: 0. Germline V gives CDR1 LGHDT, CDR2 YNNKEL (reference sequence). CDR3 length equals 14 residues. CDR3 in amino acids: CASSQGLATGELFF. In DNA, the CDR3 is TGTGCCAGCAGCCAAGGACTAGCGACCGGGGAGCTGTTTTTT.

This clone appeared a few times. The genes are TRBV30 and TRBJ1-1; D not certain. Trimming took 2 bases from V and 5 from J, leaving 6 bases between them. Germline V gene data show CDR1 as GTSNPN and CDR2 as SVGIG (reference sequence). The CDR3 contains 11 residues. CDR3 nucleotides: TGTGCCTGGAGTCGGGGAACTGAAGCTTTCTTT. It codes for CAWSRGTEAFF.

DNA of the CDR3: TGTGCCAGCAGCCAAGGCGCCTGGAGGGGGAATGAGCAGTTCTTC. Protein product: CASSQGAWRGNEQFF. The rearrangement links TRBV14 to TRBJ2-1; TRBD1 or TRBD2 may be the D gene (6 bases each). The V gene lost 1 base and the J gene lost 7 bases, with 14 bases spanning the gap. The CDR3 extends over 15 amino acids. The V gene's germline CDR1 is SGHDN and CDR2 FVKESK. The variable domain in full, with the rest retrieved from reference TRBV14 and TRBJ2-1, is EAGVTQFPSHSVIEKGQTVTLRCDPISGHDNLYWYRRVMGKEIKFLLHFVKESKQDESGMPNNRFLAERTGGTYSTLKVQPAELEDSGVYFCASSQGAWRGNEQFFGPGTRLTVL.

CDR3 amino acids: CASSATDFDTQYF. The CDR3 nucleotides are TGTGCCAGCAGTGCGACCGATTTTGATACGCAGTATTTT. The genes are TRBV25-1 and TRBJ2-3, with D uncertain. Trimming took 4 bases from V and 6 from J, leaving 11 bases between them. This CDR3 is built from 13 residues. Per germline, CDR1 MGHDK and CDR2 SYGVNS. Supplemented by reference TRBV25-1 and TRBJ2-3, the full variable domain reads EADIYQTPRYLVIGTGKKITLECSQTMGHDKMYWYQQDPGMELHLIHYSYGVNSTEKGDLSSESTVSRIRTEHFPLTLESARPSHTSQYLCASSATDFDTQYFGPGTRLTVL.

This clone came up a few times. V gene TRBV4-1 combines with J gene TRBJ2-7; D remains ambiguous. V lost 1 base to trimming and J lost 5 bases, with 12 bases between them. Germline values: CDR1 MGHRA, CDR2 YSYEKL. The CDR3 is made up of 14 amino acids. This CDR3 reads CASSQVVRVDEQYF. CDR3 coding DNA: TGCGCCAGCAGCCAAGTGGTTAGGGTGGACGAGCAGTACTTC.

This chain links TRBV5-5 with TRBJ2-7, with 9 bases identical to TRBD1. The V segment lost 0 bases and the J segment 2 bases; nucleotides outside the gene matches: 6. Germline loops: CDR1 SGHKS, CDR2 YYEKEE (reference sequence). The CDR3 runs 16 residues. CDR3 in amino acids: CASSLGPGTGPYEQYF. CDR3 in DNA: TGTGCCAGCAGCTTGGGTCCTGGGACAGGGCCCTACGAGCAGTACTTC.

This chain connects TRBV5-4 to TRBJ1-1, with D tentatively TRBD1 (6 bases). CDR3 length equals 16 residues. Germline-derived CDR1 and CDR2 are SGHNT and YYREEE (reference sequence). V lost 6 bases and J 1 base, leaving 19 bases between the germline ends. The CDR3 sequence is CASNTKKGGENTEAFF. CDR3 nucleotide sequence: TGTGCCAGCAACACTAAGAAGGGGGGGGAGAACACTGAAGCTTTCTTT.